Listed here are 32 T cell receptor beta chains from one sample, sequenced in a study of T cell repertoires in cytomegalovirus infection. Their antigens remain unidentified. Using its own MiXCR run on the reads, TCRdb lists one record per CDR3 protein. The data hold approximately 770,000 distinct CDR3 sequences, with about 28% observed a single time. The source material was cultured CD8+ T cells from PBMCs, sampled from culture after CMV antigen stimulation. These receptors were collected from a human donor in good health (CMV status not recorded). Some clones in this sample may be carry-over from other donors' samples.

This clonotype was counted ten times or more. The chain recombines TRBV7-6 with TRBJ2-1, with 13 bases fitting TRBD2. Germline CDR1 reads SGHVS; CDR2 reads FNYEAQ. The CDR3 runs 17 residues. The J segment lost 5 bases and the V segment lost 4 bases, leaving 8 bases of the junction unmatched. As DNA, the CDR3 is TGTGCCAGCAGCTATCGACTAGCGGGGGGCCGGGACAATGAGCAGTTCTTC. Translated, it gives CASSYRLAGGRDNEQFF.

This clonotype was seen more than once but under ten times. The CDR3 region is CASSMSPGHWDVTEAFF. CDR3 nucleotide sequence: TGTGCCAGTAGTATGAGCCCCGGACACTGGGATGTCACTGAAGCTTTCTTT. The chain couples TRBV19 to TRBJ1-1; D may be TRBD1 (5 bases). This CDR3 is 17 amino acids long. The germline gives CDR1 LNHDA, CDR2 SQIVND (reference sequence). V lost 3 bases, J lost 4 bases, and 21 bases lay in between.

The table lists this clonotype with many counts. This chain links TRBV7-6 with TRBJ2-1; D is possibly TRBD2 (5 bases). The V end was cut by 5 bases, the J end by 2 bases, with 10 bases between. The CDR3 has 14 amino acids. Germline CDR1 is SGHVS and CDR2 is FNYEAQ. CDR3 nucleotide sequence: TGTGCCAGCAGCCCCCGGGGAACCTACAATGAGCAGTTCTTC. This sequence encodes CASSPRGTYNEQFF.

This clonotype was seen a handful of times. The gene calls are TRBV12-3 or TRBV12-4 and TRBJ1-5; tentatively, D is TRBD1 (5 bases). Trimming pared 6 bases from V and 2 bases from J, leaving 17 bases between. The CDR3 spans 16 residues. The CDR3 loop reads CASSPGRLWGNQPQHF. The CDR3 nucleotides are TGTGCCAGCAGCCCGGGACGGCTTTGGGGCAATCAGCCCCAGCATTTT.

This clonotype was counted ten times or more. V is TRBV7-2 and J is TRBJ1-2, with TRBD1 matching 11 bases. Germline CDR1 and CDR2: SGHTA and FQGNSA. Trimming took 4 bases from V and 0 from J; bases not matched to a gene: 10. CDR3 length equals 18 residues. CDR3 residues: CASSYSGTGGLSNYGYTF. CDR3 sequence (DNA): TGTGCCAGCAGCTACTCCGGGACAGGGGGACTATCTAACTATGGCTACACCTTC.

This clonotype came up many times. The chain employs TRBV7-8 and TRBJ2-2, with D perhaps matching TRBD1 (5 bases). Trimming took 3 bases from V and 2 from J, leaving 13 bases between them. The CDR3 length is 16 residues. Germline loops: CDR1 SGHVS, CDR2 FQNEAQ. The CDR3 region has the DNA TGTGCCAGCAGCTTGGAAGGGGCTCTAAACACCGGGGAGCTGTTTTTT. It codes for CASSLEGALNTGELFF.

The rearrangement joins TRBV19 to TRBJ1-5; 9 bases line up with TRBD1. The germline V gene has CDR1 LNHDA and CDR2 SQIVND (reference sequence). This CDR3 is built from 17 residues. Trimming removed 7 bases from V and 4 bases from J; junction bases left unmatched: 14. The CDR3 sequence is CASMAPKQGAKNQPQHF. In DNA, the CDR3 is TGTGCCAGTATGGCTCCGAAACAGGGGGCAAAGAATCAGCCCCAGCATTTT.

In nucleotides, the CDR3 is TGTGCCAGCAGCCAAGCAGGGACAGATACGCAGTATTTT. Its translation: CASSQAGTDTQYF. V is TRBV3-1 and J is TRBJ2-3, with D perhaps matching TRBD1 (5 bases). From germline, CDR1 is LGHDT and CDR2 YNNKEL (reference sequence). The CDR3 is made up of 13 amino acids. Trimming left V 1 base short and J 3 bases short, with 5 bases between.

This sequence joins TRBV29-1 and TRBJ2-2, with 8 bases that match TRBD1. Germline trimming cut 5 bases from V and 0 bases from J; bases unmatched to any gene: 2. CDR1 is SQVTM and CDR2 is ANQGSEA in the germline V gene. CDR3 size: 14 residues. CDR3 amino acids: CSVPGQANTGELFF. CDR3 DNA sequence: TGCAGCGTTCCGGGACAGGCGAACACCGGGGAGCTGTTTTTT.

The rearrangement links TRBV12-3 or TRBV12-4 to TRBJ2-2; 7 nucleotides agree with TRBD2. V trimming: 7 bases; J trimming: 5 bases; junction bases outside the gene matches: 10. This CDR3 spans 15 amino acids. The CDR3: CASNPGLVETGELFF. The DNA of the CDR3 is TGTGCCAGCAATCCCGGACTAGTCGAGACCGGGGAGCTGTTTTTT.

In its sample, this clonotype was seen many times. V and J are TRBV12-3 or TRBV12-4 and TRBJ1-1; TRBD1 might be the D (6 bases). V shed 6 bases and J shed 1 base, with 15 bases lying between them. This CDR3 comprises 15 residues. CDR3 protein: CASSSRGGANTEAFF. The CDR3 coding sequence is TGTGCCAGCAGCTCAAGGGGGGGGGCGAACACTGAAGCTTTCTTT.

This chain connects TRBV6-6 to TRBJ2-1; weak D call: TRBD2 (6 bases). The CDR3 spans 16 residues. In germline, CDR1 is MNHNY, CDR2 SVGAGI (reference sequence). Trimming shortened V by 0 bases and J by 3 bases, and 12 bases separated the two germline ends. CDR3 loop: CASSYSVRLDYNEQFF. CDR3 sequence (DNA): TGTGCCAGCAGTTACTCTGTCCGACTAGACTACAATGAGCAGTTCTTC.

This clonotype was counted only a few times. This chain joins TRBV12-5 and TRBJ2-3; TRBD1 matches 10 bases. This CDR3 region has 16 residues. The V gene's germline CDR1 is LGHNT and CDR2 FRNRAP. Trimming removed 2 bases from V and 3 bases from J; junction bases left unmatched: 5. CDR3 amino acids: CASGLWDRGWTDTQYF. CDR3 in DNA: TGTGCTAGTGGTTTGTGGGACAGGGGTTGGACAGATACGCAGTATTTT.

This sequence joins TRBV6-2 or TRBV6-3 and TRBJ1-1; D unresolved. The V and J ends lost 7 bases and 0 bases respectively, with 12 bases between them. The germline CDR1 and CDR2 sequences are MNHEY and SVGEGT. The CDR3 consists of 14 residues. In DNA form, the CDR3 reads TGTGCCAGCAAGGACCAAACCGTGAACACTGAAGCTTTCTTT. Protein: CASKDQTVNTEAFF.

CDR3 sequence: CASSEGMGTDTQYF. The DNA for the CDR3 is TGTGCCAGCAGTGAAGGGATGGGCACAGATACGCAGTATTTT. The chain recombines TRBV2 with TRBJ2-3; D call uncertain. The CDR3 loop spans 14 amino acids. Trimming took 1 base from V and 1 from J, leaving 6 bases between them. Looked up from germline, CDR1 is SNHLY and CDR2 is FYNNEI.

This sequence joins TRBV27 and TRBJ2-5; D is possibly TRBD1 (5 bases). Germline lookup yields CDR1 MNHEY and CDR2 SMNVEV (reference sequence). The V gene lost 6 bases and the J gene lost 2 bases, with 13 bases spanning the gap. This CDR3 comprises 14 residues. The CDR3 DNA is TGTGCCAGCAGACCCACAGGTCCTCAAGAGACCCAGTACTTC. Residues: CASRPTGPQETQYF.

This clonotype was seen a handful of times. This chain joins TRBV6-5 and TRBJ1-2; weak D call: TRBD1 (6 bases). Trimming cost V 0 bases and J 4 bases, with 12 bases left between them. The CDR3 contains 15 residues. Germline loops: CDR1 MNHEY, CDR2 SVGAGI. This CDR3 is CASSYSLTGIYGYTF. CDR3 coding DNA: TGTGCCAGCAGTTACTCCCTGACAGGCATCTATGGCTACACCTTC.

This rearrangement joins TRBV28 to TRBJ2-2; D remains unclear. Deletions cut 3 bases from V and 0 bases from J, with 11 bases between. This CDR3 region has 16 residues. The germline gives CDR1 MDHEN, CDR2 SYDVKM. CDR3 sequence (DNA): TGTGCCAGCAGTTTTTGGGAAAGGGCGAACACCGGGGAGCTGTTTTTT. This gives the protein CASSFWERANTGELFF. The full variable domain, with the rest looked up from reference TRBV28 and TRBJ2-2, is DVKVTQSSRYLVKRTGEKVFLECVQDMDHENMFWYRQDPGLGLRLIYFSYDVKMKEKGDIPEGYSVSREKKERFSLILESASTNQTSMYLCASSFWERANTGELFFGEGSRLTVL.

This rearrangement joins TRBV27 to TRBJ1-1, with a weak D call TRBD1 (6 bases). CDR1 is MNHEY, CDR2 SMNVEV, per germline (reference sequence). V lost 6 bases and J 1 base, leaving 18 bases between the germline ends. The CDR3 spans 16 residues. CDR3 sequence: CASRRYGDIWNTEAFF. CDR3 sequence (DNA): TGTGCCAGCAGAAGGTATGGGGACATCTGGAACACTGAAGCTTTCTTT.

J is TRBJ2-7 and V is TRBV12-3 or TRBV12-4; 7 nucleotides align to TRBD1. This CDR3 is built from 15 residues. V lost 5 bases, J lost 2 bases, and 9 bases stayed unmatched. The DNA of the CDR3 is TGTGCCAGCAGTACGTGGGACAGCGGAACCTACGAGCAGTACTTC. Its translation: CASSTWDSGTYEQYF.

The table lists this clonotype with a few counts. The chain is built from TRBV25-1 and TRBJ2-5; 7 bases line up with TRBD1. CDR1 and CDR2 from the germline V gene are MGHDK and SYGVNS. The V gene end was trimmed by 7 bases and the J gene end by 7 bases; junction bases not matched to a gene: 6. The CDR3 sequence is 12 residues long. The DNA for the CDR3 is TGTGCCAGCAAAGGACAGGCAAGGACCCAGTACTTC. It specifies CASKGQARTQYF.

This clonotype showed up many times. V is TRBV7-2 and J is TRBJ2-7; possible D gene TRBD2, 6 bases. The CDR3 runs to 13 residues. Trimming shortened V by 5 bases and J by 1 base, and 9 bases separated the two germline ends. The germline V gene has CDR1 SGHTA and CDR2 FQGNSA. DNA of the CDR3: TGTGCCAGCAGCCGGGGGTTTTCCTACGAGCAGTACGTC. Protein sequence: CASSRGFSYEQYV.

Comment on this clonotype: A read error may explain this, as a much larger clone is one base away. This chain uses TRBV7-2 with TRBJ1-1; 9 bases are a match to TRBD1. The CDR3 is made up of 16 amino acids. Per germline, CDR1 SGHTA and CDR2 FQGNSA. The CDR3 DNA sequence: TGTGCCAACAGCTTAACATTACAGGGGGCGCGGACTGAAGCTTTCTTT. As protein: CANSLTLQGARTEAFF.

This clonotype came up a few times. The gene calls are TRBV7-9 and TRBJ2-7; 7 bases match TRBD1. Germline V CDR1 and CDR2: SEHNR, FQNEAQ (reference sequence). This CDR3 region has 14 residues. J was trimmed by 2 bases and V by 5 bases; bases with no gene match: 6. This chain's CDR3 is CASSPYRGPYEQYF. The CDR3 bases are TGTGCCAGCAGCCCTTACAGGGGACCCTACGAGCAGTACTTC.

The sample holds a few counts of this clonotype. The chain links TRBV27 to TRBJ2-5; D is uncertain. The V and J ends lost 2 bases and 10 bases respectively, with 11 bases between them. Germline V CDR1 and CDR2: MNHEY, SMNVEV (reference sequence). CDR3 length: 12 residues. This chain's CDR3 is CASSLEGLVQYF. In DNA, the CDR3 is TGTGCCAGCAGTTTAGAAGGGTTGGTCCAGTACTTC.

This clonotype was recorded at least ten times. This chain connects TRBV12-3 or TRBV12-4 to TRBJ2-7; no clear D. Trimming took 1 base from V and 4 from J, leaving 5 bases between them. The CDR3 length is 12 residues. The CDR3 here is CASSLGKYEQYV. In DNA form, the CDR3 reads TGTGCCAGCAGTTTAGGTAAATACGAGCAGTACGTC.

The chain uses TRBV27 and TRBJ1-2, with TRBD1 as a possible D gene (5 bases). The CDR3 contains 15 residues. Germline CDR1 and CDR2: MNHEY and SMNVEV (reference sequence). Trimming shortened V by 0 bases and J by 6 bases, and 14 bases separated the two germline ends. CDR3 DNA sequence: TGTGCCAGCAGTTTATCCTTCAGGGTGGTCGATGGCTACACCTTC. Translation: CASSLSFRVVDGYTF.

The rearrangement uses TRBV12-3 or TRBV12-4 and TRBJ1-1; D might be TRBD1 (5 bases). The CDR3 spans 11 residues. Between the trimmed V and J ends, which lost 5 bases and 11 bases, there was a span of 12 bases. The CDR3 DNA sequence: TGTGCCAGCAGTGCAGGGATCGGGGCTTTCTTT. Encoded protein: CASSAGIGAFF.

In this sample, this clonotype turned up many times. The J gene is TRBJ2-7, the V gene TRBV5-4, with 8 positions matching TRBD2. With V trimmed by 0 bases and J by 9 bases, 17 bases remained unmatched. The germline V gene encodes CDR1 SGHNT and CDR2 YYREEE (reference sequence). This CDR3 has 17 amino acids. In nucleotides, the CDR3 is TGTGCCAGCAGCTTGGGTCGGGCAAGCGGGGGCCCCAATAGGCAGTACTTC. Amino acids: CASSLGRASGGPNRQYF.

This sequence joins TRBV10-3 and TRBJ2-3; 11 nucleotides line up with TRBD1. The germline gives CDR1 ENHRY, CDR2 SYGVKD. J gave up 6 bases and V 2 bases, and 13 bases lay outside the gene matches. This CDR3 region has 18 residues. Here the CDR3 DNA reads TGTGCCATCAGTGAGATCTTGGTGGGACAGGGGGAGGCGGATACGCAGTATTTT. The encoded protein is CAISEILVGQGEADTQYF.

This clonotype was seen only a few times. The CDR3 reads CASSFRLPNQETQYF. CDR3 nucleotide sequence: TGTGCCAGCAGCTTCAGGCTACCAAACCAAGAGACCCAGTACTTC. The chain is built from TRBV7-6 and TRBJ2-5; unclear D gene. CDR1 is SGHVS and CDR2 is FNYEAQ in the germline V gene. The CDR3 has 15 amino acids. The ends were cut back, 3 bases at V and 0 bases at J, with 11 bases in the middle.

V usage is TRBV10-3 and J usage is TRBJ1-2; D is possibly TRBD1 (5 bases). The germline gives CDR1 ENHRY, CDR2 SYGVKD. The CDR3 is 12 amino acids. Trimming removed 6 bases at V and 7 bases at J, with 12 bases between. The CDR3 region is CAIRLLGGGYTF. CDR3 DNA: TGTGCCATCAGGCTCCTGGGGGGTGGCTACACCTTC.